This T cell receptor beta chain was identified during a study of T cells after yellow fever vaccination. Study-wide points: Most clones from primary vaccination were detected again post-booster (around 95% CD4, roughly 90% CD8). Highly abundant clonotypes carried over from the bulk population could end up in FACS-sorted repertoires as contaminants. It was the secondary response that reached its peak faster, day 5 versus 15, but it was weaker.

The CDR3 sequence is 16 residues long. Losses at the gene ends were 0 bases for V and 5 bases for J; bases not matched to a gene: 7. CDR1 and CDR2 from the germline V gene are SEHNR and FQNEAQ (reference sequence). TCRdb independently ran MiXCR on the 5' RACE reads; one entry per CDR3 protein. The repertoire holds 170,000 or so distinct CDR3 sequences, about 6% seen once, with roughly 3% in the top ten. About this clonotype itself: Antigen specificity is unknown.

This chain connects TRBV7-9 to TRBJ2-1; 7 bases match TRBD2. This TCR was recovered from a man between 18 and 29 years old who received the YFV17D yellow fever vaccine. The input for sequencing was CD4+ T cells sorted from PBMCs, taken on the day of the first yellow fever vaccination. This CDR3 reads CASSLARLADDNEQFF. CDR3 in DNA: TGTGCCAGCAGCTTAGCGCGACTAGCCGACGACAATGAGCAGTTCTTC.